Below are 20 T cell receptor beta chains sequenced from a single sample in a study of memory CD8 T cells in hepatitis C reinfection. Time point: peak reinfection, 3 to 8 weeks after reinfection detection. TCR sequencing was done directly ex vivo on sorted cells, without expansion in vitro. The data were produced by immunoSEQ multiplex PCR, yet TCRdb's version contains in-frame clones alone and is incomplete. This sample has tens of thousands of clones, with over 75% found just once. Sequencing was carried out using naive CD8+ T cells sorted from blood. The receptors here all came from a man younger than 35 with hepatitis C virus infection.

CDR3 amino acids: CASSLGVSGTDTQYF. In DNA, the CDR3 is TGTGCCAGCAGCTTGGGTGTCTCGGGCACAGATACGCAGTATTTT. The V gene is TRBV5-8, the J gene TRBJ2-3; no definite D call. With 0 bases removed from V and 1 base from J, the gap between germline ends came to 9 bases. The germline gives CDR1 SGHTS, CDR2 YDEGEE. The CDR3 extends over 15 amino acids. The whole variable domain, filled in from reference TRBV5-8 and TRBJ2-3, reads EAGVTQSPTHLIKTRGQQATLRCSPISGHTSVYWYQQALGLGLQFLLWYDEGEERNRGNFPPRFSGRQFPNYSSELNVNALELEDSALYLCASSLGVSGTDTQYFGPGTRLTVL.

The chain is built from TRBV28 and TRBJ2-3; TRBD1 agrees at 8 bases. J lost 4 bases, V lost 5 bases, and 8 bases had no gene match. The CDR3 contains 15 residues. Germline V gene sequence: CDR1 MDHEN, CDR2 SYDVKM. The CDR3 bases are TGTGCCAGCAGTCCTAGGACAGGGAGCCCAGATACGCAGTATTTT. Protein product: CASSPRTGSPDTQYF.

The CDR3: CASSLAIYNEQFF. For the CDR3, the DNA is TGCGCCAGCAGCTTGGCCATCTACAATGAGCAGTTCTTC. The chain has TRBV5-1 and TRBJ2-1; no reliable D call. The germline CDR1 and CDR2 sequences are SGHRS and YFSETQ. Between the trimmed V and J ends, which lost 0 bases and 3 bases, there was a span of 4 bases. The CDR3 spans 13 residues.

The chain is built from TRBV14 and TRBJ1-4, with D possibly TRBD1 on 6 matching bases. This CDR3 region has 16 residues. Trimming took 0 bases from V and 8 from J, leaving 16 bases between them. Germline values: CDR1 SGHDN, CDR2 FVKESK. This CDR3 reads CASSQDGEGVLEKLFF. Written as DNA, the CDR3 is TGTGCCAGCAGCCAAGACGGAGAGGGGGTCTTGGAAAAACTGTTTTTT.

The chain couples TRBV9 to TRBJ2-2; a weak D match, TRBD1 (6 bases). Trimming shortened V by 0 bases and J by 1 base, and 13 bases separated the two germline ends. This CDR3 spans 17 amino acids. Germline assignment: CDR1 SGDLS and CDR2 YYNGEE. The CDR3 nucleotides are TGTGCCAGCAGCGTAGGGTGGCAGGGACAGAACACCGGGGAGCTGTTTTTT. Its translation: CASSVGWQGQNTGELFF.

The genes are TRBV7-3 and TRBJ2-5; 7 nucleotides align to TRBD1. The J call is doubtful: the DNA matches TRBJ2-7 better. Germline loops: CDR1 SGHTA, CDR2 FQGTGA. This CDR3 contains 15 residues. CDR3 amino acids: CASSLIRGIPYEQYF. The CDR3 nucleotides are TGTGCCAGCAGCTTAATCAGGGGGATCCCCTACGAGCAGTACTTC.

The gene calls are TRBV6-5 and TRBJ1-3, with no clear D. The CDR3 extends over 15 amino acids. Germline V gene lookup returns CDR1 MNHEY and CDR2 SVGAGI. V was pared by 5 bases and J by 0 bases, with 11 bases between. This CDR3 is CASSPGSASGNTIYF. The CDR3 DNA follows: TGTGCCAGCAGTCCCGGGTCGGCCTCTGGAAACACCATATATTTT.

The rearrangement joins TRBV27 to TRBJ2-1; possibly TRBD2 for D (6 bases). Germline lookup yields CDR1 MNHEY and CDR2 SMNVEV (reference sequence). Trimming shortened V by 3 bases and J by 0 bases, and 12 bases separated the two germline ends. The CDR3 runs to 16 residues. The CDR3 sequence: CASSFFAGRSYNEQFF. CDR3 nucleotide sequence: TGTGCCAGCAGTTTCTTCGCGGGGCGCTCCTACAATGAGCAGTTCTTC.

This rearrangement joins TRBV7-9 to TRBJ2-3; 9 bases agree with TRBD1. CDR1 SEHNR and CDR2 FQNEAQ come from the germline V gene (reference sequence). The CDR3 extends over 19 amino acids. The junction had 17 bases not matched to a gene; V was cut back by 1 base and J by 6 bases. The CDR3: CASSLGRADRGWAGDTQYF. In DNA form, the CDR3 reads TGTGCCAGCAGCTTAGGTCGTGCGGACAGGGGCTGGGCGGGGGATACGCAGTATTTT. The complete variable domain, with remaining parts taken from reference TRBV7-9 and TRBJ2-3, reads DTGVSQNPRHKITKRGQNVTFRCDPISEHNRLYWYRQTLGQGPEFLTYFQNEAQLEKSRLLSDRFSAERPKGSFSTLEIQRTEQGDSAMYLCASSLGRADRGWAGDTQYFGPGTRLTVL.

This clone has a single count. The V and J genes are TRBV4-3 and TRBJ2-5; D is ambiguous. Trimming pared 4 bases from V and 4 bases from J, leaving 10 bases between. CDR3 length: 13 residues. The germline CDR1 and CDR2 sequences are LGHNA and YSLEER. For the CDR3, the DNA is TGCGCCAGCAGCCCAGCGACGGGAGAGACCCAGTACTTC. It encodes CASSPATGETQYF.

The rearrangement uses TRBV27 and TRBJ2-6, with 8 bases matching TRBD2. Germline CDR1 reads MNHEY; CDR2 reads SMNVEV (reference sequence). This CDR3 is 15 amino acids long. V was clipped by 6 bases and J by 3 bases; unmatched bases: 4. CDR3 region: CASRLGGVGANVLTF. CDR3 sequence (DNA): TGTGCCAGCAGGCTCGGGGGGGTTGGGGCCAACGTCCTGACTTTC.

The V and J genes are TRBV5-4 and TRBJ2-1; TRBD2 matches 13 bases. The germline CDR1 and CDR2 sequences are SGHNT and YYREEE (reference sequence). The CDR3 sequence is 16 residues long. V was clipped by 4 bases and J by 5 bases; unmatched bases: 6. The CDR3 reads CASSPPGLAGDNEQFF. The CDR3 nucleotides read TGTGCCAGCAGCCCCCCCGGACTAGCGGGAGACAATGAGCAGTTCTTC. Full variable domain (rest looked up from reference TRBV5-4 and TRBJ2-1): ETGVTQSPTHLIKTRGQQVTLRCSSQSGHNTVSWYQQALGQGPQFIFQYYREEENGRGNFPPRFSGLQFPNYSSELNVNALELDDSALYLCASSPPGLAGDNEQFFGPGTRLTVL.

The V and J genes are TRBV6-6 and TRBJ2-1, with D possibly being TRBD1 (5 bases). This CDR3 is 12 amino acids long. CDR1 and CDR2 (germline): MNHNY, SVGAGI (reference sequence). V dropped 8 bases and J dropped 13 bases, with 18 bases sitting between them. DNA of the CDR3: TGTGCCAGCGGAAGTACGATGGGGCTACAGTTCTTC. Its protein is CASGSTMGLQFF.

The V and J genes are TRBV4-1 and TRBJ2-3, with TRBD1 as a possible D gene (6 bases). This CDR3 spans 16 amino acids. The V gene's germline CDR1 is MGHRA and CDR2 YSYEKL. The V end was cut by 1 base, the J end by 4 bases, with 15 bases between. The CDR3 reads CASSQVRGSGADTQYF. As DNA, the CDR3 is TGCGCCAGCAGCCAAGTACGTGGGTCAGGGGCAGATACGCAGTATTTT.

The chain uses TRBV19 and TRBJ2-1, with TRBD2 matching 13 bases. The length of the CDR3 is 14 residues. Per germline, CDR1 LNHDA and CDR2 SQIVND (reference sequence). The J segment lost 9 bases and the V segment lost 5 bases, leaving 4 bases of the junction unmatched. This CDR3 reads CASSGTSGITEQFF. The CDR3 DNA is TGTGCCAGTAGTGGGACTAGCGGGATCACTGAGCAGTTCTTC. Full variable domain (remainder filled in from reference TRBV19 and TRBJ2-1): DGGITQSPKYLFRKEGQNVTLSCEQNLNHDAMYWYRQDPGQGLRLIYYSQIVNDFQKGDIAEGYSVSREKKESFPLTVTSAQKNPTAFYLCASSGTSGITEQFFGPGTRLTVL.

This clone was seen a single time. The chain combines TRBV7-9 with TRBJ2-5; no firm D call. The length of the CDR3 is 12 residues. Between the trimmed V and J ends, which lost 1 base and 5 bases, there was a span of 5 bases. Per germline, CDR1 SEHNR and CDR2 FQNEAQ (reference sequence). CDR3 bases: TGTGCCAGCAGCTTAGACGGGGAGACCCAGTACTTC. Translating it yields CASSLDGETQYF. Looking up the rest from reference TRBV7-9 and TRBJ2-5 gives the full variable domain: DTGVSQNPRHKITKRGQNVTFRCDPISEHNRLYWYRQTLGQGPEFLTYFQNEAQLEKSRLLSDRFSAERPKGSFSTLEIQRTEQGDSAMYLCASSLDGETQYFGPGTRLLVL.

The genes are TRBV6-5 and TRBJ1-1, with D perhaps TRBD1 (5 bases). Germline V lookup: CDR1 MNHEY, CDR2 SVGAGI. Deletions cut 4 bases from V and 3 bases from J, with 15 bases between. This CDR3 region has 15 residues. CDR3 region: CASSSDDSWDTEAFF. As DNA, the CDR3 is TGTGCCAGCAGTTCGGATGACAGCTGGGACACTGAAGCTTTCTTT.

The CDR3 loop reads CASSLLVSDNEQFF. The CDR3 DNA follows: TGTGCCAGCAGCTTGTTAGTTAGTGACAATGAGCAGTTCTTC. This sequence joins TRBV13 and TRBJ2-1; D is unclear. The germline CDR1 and CDR2 sequences are PRHDT and FYEKMQ (reference sequence). The CDR3 length is 14 residues. Trimming stripped 3 bases from V and 5 bases from J, with 11 bases between.

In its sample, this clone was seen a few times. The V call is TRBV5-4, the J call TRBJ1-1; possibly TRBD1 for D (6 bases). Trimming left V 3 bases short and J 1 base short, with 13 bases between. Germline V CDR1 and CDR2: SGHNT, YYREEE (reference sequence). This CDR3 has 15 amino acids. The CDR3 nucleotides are TGTGCCAGCAGCTCTGCGACAGGTTCGAACACTGAAGCTTTCTTT. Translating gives CASSSATGSNTEAFF.

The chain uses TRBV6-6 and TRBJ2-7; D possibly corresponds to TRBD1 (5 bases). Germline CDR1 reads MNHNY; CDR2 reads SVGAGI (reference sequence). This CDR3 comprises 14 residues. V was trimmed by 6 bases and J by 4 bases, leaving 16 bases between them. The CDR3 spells CASRQTVMVYEQYF. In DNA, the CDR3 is TGTGCCAGCAGGCAGACAGTTATGGTTTACGAGCAGTACTTC.